This T cell receptor (beta chain) was identified during a study of CD8 T cells in Susac syndrome. This clonotype was seen a handful of times. V shed 3 bases and J shed 5 bases, with 7 bases lying between them. The CDR3 has 12 residues. Reverse transcription used roughly 0.5 to 1 ug RNA and random hexamers. TCRdb independently ran MiXCR on the immunoSEQ multiplex PCR reads; one entry per CDR3 protein. The data show about 60,000 distinct CDR3 sequences, approximately 94% seen once. The multiple sclerosis control group consisted of treatment-naive patients whose relapsing-remitting disease, which was either stable or active, fulfilled revised McDonald criteria. TEMRA cells were enriched by FACS, while CD8+ and CD4+ T cells were obtained through a negative isolation that was performed magnetically.

The TCR was taken from a human donor with multiple sclerosis. The sample taken for sequencing was CD8+ T cells from PBMCs. The chain has TRBV12-3 or TRBV12-4 and TRBJ1-1; the D gene is possibly TRBD1 (6 bases). The CDR3 region is CASSLTGTEAFF. CDR3 coding DNA: TGTGCCAGCAGTTTGACAGGTACTGAAGCTTTCTTT.